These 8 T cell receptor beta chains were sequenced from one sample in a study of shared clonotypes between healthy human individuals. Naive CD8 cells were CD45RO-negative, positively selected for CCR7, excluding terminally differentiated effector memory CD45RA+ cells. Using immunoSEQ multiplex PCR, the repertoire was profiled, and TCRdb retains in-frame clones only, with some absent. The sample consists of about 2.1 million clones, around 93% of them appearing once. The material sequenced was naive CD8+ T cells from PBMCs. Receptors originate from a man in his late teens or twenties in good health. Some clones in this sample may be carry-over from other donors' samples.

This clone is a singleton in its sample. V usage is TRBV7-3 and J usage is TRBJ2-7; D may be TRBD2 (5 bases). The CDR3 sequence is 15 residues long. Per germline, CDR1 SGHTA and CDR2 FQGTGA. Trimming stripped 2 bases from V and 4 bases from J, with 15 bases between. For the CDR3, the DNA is TGTGCCAGCAGCTTACTCCGAGCGGAAAGATACGAGCAGTACTTC. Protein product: CASSLLRAERYEQYF.

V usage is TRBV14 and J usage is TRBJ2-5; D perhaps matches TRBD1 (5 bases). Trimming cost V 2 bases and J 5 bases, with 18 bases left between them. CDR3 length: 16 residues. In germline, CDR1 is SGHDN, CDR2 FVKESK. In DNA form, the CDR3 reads TGTGCCAGCAGCCAACCCTTAGAAGGGGAAGTCGAGACCCAGTACTTC. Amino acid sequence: CASSQPLEGEVETQYF.

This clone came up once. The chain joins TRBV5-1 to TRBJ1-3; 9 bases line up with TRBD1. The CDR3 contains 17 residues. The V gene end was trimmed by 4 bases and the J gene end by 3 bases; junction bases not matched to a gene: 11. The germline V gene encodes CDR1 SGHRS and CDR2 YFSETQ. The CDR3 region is CASSPTLDRGDGNTIYF. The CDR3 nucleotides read TGCGCCAGCAGCCCAACCTTGGACAGGGGAGATGGAAACACCATATATTTT.

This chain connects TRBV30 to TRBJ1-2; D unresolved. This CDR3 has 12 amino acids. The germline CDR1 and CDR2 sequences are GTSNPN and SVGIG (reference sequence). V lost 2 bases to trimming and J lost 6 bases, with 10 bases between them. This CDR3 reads CAWSWRTNGYTF. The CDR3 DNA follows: TGTGCCTGGAGTTGGCGGACCAATGGCTACACCTTC. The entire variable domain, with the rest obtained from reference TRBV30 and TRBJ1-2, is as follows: SQTIHQWPATLVQPVGSPLSLECTVEGTSNPNLYWYRQAAGRGLQLLFYSVGIGQISSEVPQNLSASRPQDRQFILSSKKLLLSDSGFYLCAWSWRTNGYTFGSGTRLTVV.

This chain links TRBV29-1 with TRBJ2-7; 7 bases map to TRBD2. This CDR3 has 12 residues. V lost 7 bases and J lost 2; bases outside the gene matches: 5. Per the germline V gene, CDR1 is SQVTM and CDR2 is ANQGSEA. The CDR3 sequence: CSARGETYEQYF. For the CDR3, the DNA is TGCAGCGCCCGGGGGGAAACCTACGAGCAGTACTTC.

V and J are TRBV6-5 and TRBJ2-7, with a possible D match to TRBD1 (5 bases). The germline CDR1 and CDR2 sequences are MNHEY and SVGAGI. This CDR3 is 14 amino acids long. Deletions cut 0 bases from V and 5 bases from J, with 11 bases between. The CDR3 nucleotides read TGTGCCAGCAGTTACTCCAGGACAAAGAACGAGCAGTACTTC. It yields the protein CASSYSRTKNEQYF.

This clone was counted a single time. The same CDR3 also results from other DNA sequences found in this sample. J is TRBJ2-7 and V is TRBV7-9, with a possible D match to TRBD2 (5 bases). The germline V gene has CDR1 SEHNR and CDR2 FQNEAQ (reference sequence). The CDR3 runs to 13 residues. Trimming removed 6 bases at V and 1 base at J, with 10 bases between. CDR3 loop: CASSPTSSYEQYF. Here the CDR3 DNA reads TGTGCCAGCAGTCCAACTAGTTCCTACGAGCAGTACTTC.

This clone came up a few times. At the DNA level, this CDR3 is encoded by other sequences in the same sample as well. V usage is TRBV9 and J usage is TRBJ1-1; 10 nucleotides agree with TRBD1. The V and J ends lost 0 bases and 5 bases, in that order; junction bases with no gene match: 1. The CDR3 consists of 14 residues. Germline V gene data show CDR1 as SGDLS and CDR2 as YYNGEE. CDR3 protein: CASSVGDRGTEAFF. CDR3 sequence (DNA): TGTGCCAGCAGCGTAGGGGACAGGGGTACTGAAGCTTTCTTT.